The present T cell receptor beta chain was sequenced within a study of T cell repertoires in ileal Crohn's disease. The table came from immunoSEQ multiplex PCR; TCRdb's copy has only in-frame clones and leaves some out. The sample has more than 3,500 clones; roughly 83% are singletons. The V end lost 0 bases, the J end lost 3 bases, and 9 bases lay between the germline ends. The CDR3 length is 14 residues. Per the germline V gene, CDR1 is SGHRS and CDR2 is YFSETQ. This clone is a singleton in its sample. Sequenced: ileal tissue. This sequence joins TRBV5-1 and TRBJ1-2; tentative D call: TRBD1 (5 bases). The sequence derives from an adult with Crohn's disease. The CDR3 DNA reads TGCGCCAGCAGCTTGGACGCACAGGACTATGGCTACACCTTC. Translating gives CASSLDAQDYGYTF.